What follows are 5 T cell receptor beta chains derived from one specimen sequenced in a study of T cells after posttransplantation cyclophosphamide. The table came from immunoSEQ multiplex PCR; TCRdb's copy has only in-frame clones and leaves some out. Recorded here are about 40,000 clones, none singletons. Material for sequencing was PBMCs. Receptor source: a man aged 30 to 39 in good health and a related stem cell transplant donor.

The J gene is TRBJ1-2, the V gene TRBV9; 7 nucleotides match TRBD1. The CDR3 contains 13 residues. V was pared by 4 bases and J by 5 bases, with 5 bases of the junction left unmatched. Germline V gene sequence: CDR1 SGDLS, CDR2 YYNGEE. The CDR3 sequence is CASSRGGGYGYTF. In DNA, the CDR3 is TGTGCCAGCAGCAGAGGGGGCGGATATGGCTACACCTTC.

In this sample, this clone turned up many times. The rearrangement uses TRBV7-2 and TRBJ2-7; 7 bases are shared with TRBD1. V shed 11 bases and J 0 bases; nucleotides not matched to a gene: 10. CDR3 length: 14 amino acids. Germline CDR1 and CDR2: SGHTA and FQGNSA. The CDR3 DNA reads TGTGCCTCTCGACGCAGGGGGTTCTCCTACGAGCAGTACTTC. This gives the protein CASRRRGFSYEQYF.

This clone occurred many times. This chain links TRBV28 with TRBJ1-6; D perhaps matches TRBD1 (5 bases). Germline CDR1 and CDR2: MDHEN and SYDVKM. The CDR3 sequence is 15 residues long. V shed 4 bases and J shed 3 bases, with 10 bases lying between them. CDR3 region: CASSSTEIYNSPLHF. CDR3 nucleotides: TGTGCCAGCAGTTCGACAGAGATCTATAATTCACCCCTCCACTTT. The full variable domain, with the rest looked up from reference TRBV28 and TRBJ1-6, is DVKVTQSSRYLVKRTGEKVFLECVQDMDHENMFWYRQDPGLGLRLIYFSYDVKMKEKGDIPEGYSVSREKKERFSLILESASTNQTSMYLCASSSTEIYNSPLHFGNGTRLTVT.

At least ten counts were recorded for this clone. V is TRBV15 and J is TRBJ2-1; no reliable D call. Trimming pared 0 bases from V and 6 bases from J, leaving 15 bases between. The CDR3 length is 16 residues. Germline V lookup: CDR1 LNHNV, CDR2 YYDKDF (reference sequence). The CDR3 reads CATSRDEGTRSNEQFF. The CDR3 region has the DNA TGTGCCACCAGCAGAGATGAAGGTACGAGATCCAATGAGCAGTTCTTC.

The table lists this clone with many counts. The V call is TRBV28, the J call TRBJ1-2, with TRBD1 matching 7 bases. CDR1 and CDR2 from the germline V gene are MDHEN and SYDVKM. V trimming: 6 bases; J trimming: 4 bases; junction bases outside the gene matches: 8. The CDR3 is made up of 14 amino acids. CDR3 protein: CASRLDRVTYGYTF. The CDR3 DNA is TGTGCCAGCAGATTAGACAGGGTGACCTATGGCTACACCTTC.